These 16 T cell receptor beta chains came from one sample sequenced in a study of blood T cell repertoires in COVID-19. Measured with immunoSEQ multiplex PCR; TCRdb has only the in-frame clones, and not every one. The sample holds hundreds of thousands of clones, 70% to 90% seen once. Sequencing input: PBMCs or T cells enriched from blood (not recorded which). These receptors came from a woman under 30 with acute COVID-19.

The rearrangement links TRBV19 to TRBJ2-7; TRBD1 aligns across 7 bases. CDR3 length: 14 amino acids. CDR1 and CDR2 from the germline V gene are LNHDA and SQIVND (reference sequence). The V and J ends lost 6 bases and 4 bases, in that order; junction bases with no gene match: 9. As DNA, the CDR3 is TGTGCCAGTAGCACGGGACAGCTATTATACGAGCAGTACTTC. It translates to CASSTGQLLYEQYF.

The J gene is TRBJ2-7, the V gene TRBV28, with 7 bases lining up with TRBD1. Germline CDR1 MDHEN, CDR2 SYDVKM. The CDR3 totals 14 residues. Trimming at V came to 6 bases and at J to 7 bases, leaving 12 bases not matched to a gene. CDR3 nucleotide sequence: TGTGCCAGCAGCACGGGACAGCTTCGAAATGAGCAGTACTTC. Protein sequence: CASSTGQLRNEQYF.

Turning to this clone: This sample also contains other DNA sequences that code for the same CDR3. The V call is TRBV30, the J call TRBJ2-1, with TRBD2 matching over 9 bases. J gave up 6 bases and V 2 bases, and 2 bases lay outside the gene matches. This CDR3 region has 13 residues. Germline V gives CDR1 GTSNPN, CDR2 SVGIG (reference sequence). CDR3 region: CAWSTSGRNEQFF. CDR3 coding DNA: TGTGCCTGGAGTACTAGCGGGCGCAATGAGCAGTTCTTC.

The rearrangement uses TRBV11-2 and TRBJ1-2; D gene unclear. The CDR3 covers 14 residues. From germline, CDR1 is SGHAT and CDR2 FQNNGV. The V end was cut by 1 base, the J end by 8 bases, with 14 bases between. CDR3: CASSLVVADQGYTF. CDR3 nucleotides: TGTGCCAGCAGCTTAGTAGTGGCGGATCAGGGCTACACCTTC.

This clone turned up a few times. V and J are TRBV11-3 and TRBJ1-1; D might be TRBD1 (5 bases). CDR1 is SGHNT, CDR2 YENEEA, per germline. This CDR3 is 15 amino acids long. V was shortened by 1 base and J by 1 base, with 10 bases between the two germline ends. The CDR3 protein is CASSLGQGTNTEAFF. CDR3 bases: TGTGCCAGCAGCTTAGGCCAGGGAACGAACACTGAAGCTTTCTTT.

The V gene is TRBV28, the J gene TRBJ2-5; 7 bases map to TRBD2. J was trimmed by 5 bases and V by 8 bases; bases with no gene match: 5. The germline gives CDR1 MDHEN, CDR2 SYDVKM. The CDR3 covers 12 residues. The CDR3 here is CASGRAIETQYF. CDR3 DNA sequence: TGTGCCAGCGGGAGGGCCATTGAGACCCAGTACTTC.

V gene TRBV7-8 combines with J gene TRBJ2-1; possible D gene TRBD2, 5 bases. The CDR3 is 16 residues long. Germline-derived CDR1 and CDR2 are SGHVS and FQNEAQ. Trimming stripped 0 bases from V and 1 base from J, with 10 bases between. DNA of the CDR3: TGTGCCAGCAGCTTAGCGAGTGGACTGTCCTACAATGAGCAGTTCTTC. This sequence encodes CASSLASGLSYNEQFF.

This chain joins TRBV7-2 and TRBJ1-2; 12 bases fit TRBD1. The trim removed 4 bases at V and 13 bases at J, leaving 13 bases unmatched. The CDR3 extends over 15 amino acids. Per the germline V gene, CDR1 is SGHTA and CDR2 is FQGNSA. The CDR3 region has the DNA TGTGCCAGCAGCTCGCAGCCCGGGACAGGGGGCGCTTCCACCTTC. It encodes CASSSQPGTGGASTF.

This clone was counted ten times or more. V usage is TRBV9 and J usage is TRBJ1-2; the D gene is possibly TRBD1 (5 bases). The V end lost 3 bases, the J end lost 4 bases, and 16 bases lay between the germline ends. This CDR3 spans 15 amino acids. The germline V gene encodes CDR1 SGDLS and CDR2 YYNGEE. For the CDR3, the DNA is TGTGCCAGCAGCGGGGGGGTCAGTATGCTCTATGGCTACACCTTC. Translation: CASSGGVSMLYGYTF.

This chain links TRBV6-5 with TRBJ2-3; 9 bases align to TRBD1. V trimming: 3 bases; J trimming: 3 bases; junction bases outside the gene matches: 1. This CDR3 region has 14 residues. Germline V gene sequence: CDR1 MNHEY, CDR2 SVGAGI. In DNA form, the CDR3 reads TGTGCCAGCAGTTATGGACAGGGGACAGATACGCAGTATTTT. It encodes CASSYGQGTDTQYF.

The chain links TRBV7-9 to TRBJ1-5; TRBD1 is a possible D gene (6 bases). Germline V gene sequence: CDR1 SEHNR, CDR2 FQNEAQ (reference sequence). This CDR3 contains 15 residues. V lost 5 bases and J 7 bases, leaving 18 bases between the germline ends. This chain's CDR3 is CASSPTGKKGQPQHF. Here the CDR3 DNA reads TGTGCCAGCAGCCCAACAGGGAAGAAAGGGCAGCCCCAGCATTTT.

The chain uses TRBV6-5 and TRBJ1-1; TRBD1 matches at 8 bases. The V and J ends lost 6 bases and 1 base, in that order; junction bases with no gene match: 7. The CDR3 is 15 residues long. The V gene's germline CDR1 is MNHEY and CDR2 SVGAGI. In DNA form, the CDR3 reads TGTGCCAGCAGCCCGACCGGACAGGGGAACACTGAAGCTTTCTTT. Its protein is CASSPTGQGNTEAFF.

The chain recombines TRBV20-1 with TRBJ1-3; no clear D gene. Germline CDR1 is DFQATT and CDR2 is SNEGSKA (reference sequence). CDR3 length equals 11 residues. Trimming pared 4 bases from V and 2 bases from J, leaving 3 bases between. The CDR3 coding sequence is TGCAGTGCTACGGCTGGAAACACCATATATTTT. This translates into CSATAGNTIYF.

The rearrangement joins TRBV12-3 or TRBV12-4 to TRBJ1-5, with D maybe TRBD1 (6 bases). There are 13 residues in the CDR3. Trimming left V 7 bases short and J 3 bases short, with 10 bases between. The CDR3 loop reads CASNQGNNQPQHF. In DNA, the CDR3 is TGTGCCAGCAACCAGGGGAACAATCAGCCCCAGCATTTT.

This clone was observed a few times. The gene calls are TRBV19 and TRBJ2-5, with 12 bases lining up with TRBD2. The V gene's germline CDR1 is LNHDA and CDR2 SQIVND (reference sequence). V trimming: 6 bases; J trimming: 5 bases; junction bases outside the gene matches: 7. The CDR3 is 15 amino acids. The CDR3 loop reads CASRRTSGDVETQYF. The CDR3, as DNA: TGTGCCAGTAGGAGGACTAGCGGGGATGTGGAGACCCAGTACTTC.

This clone was picked up many times. The V call is TRBV5-4, the J call TRBJ1-4, with D maybe TRBD1 (5 bases). The CDR3 length is 16 residues. Per the germline V gene, CDR1 is SGHNT and CDR2 is YYREEE (reference sequence). V lost 4 bases and J 3 bases, leaving 16 bases between the germline ends. The CDR3, as DNA: TGTGCCAGCAGCAAAGCCACGGGGGAATCTAATGAAAAACTGTTTTTT. Its translation is CASSKATGESNEKLFF.